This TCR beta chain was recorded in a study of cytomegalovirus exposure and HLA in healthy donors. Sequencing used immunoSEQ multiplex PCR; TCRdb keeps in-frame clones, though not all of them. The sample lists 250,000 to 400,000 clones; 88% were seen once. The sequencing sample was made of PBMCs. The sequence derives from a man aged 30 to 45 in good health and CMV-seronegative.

In DNA form, the CDR3 reads TGTGCCAGCAGCCCCCGACAGGGGTCGGACAATCAGCCCCAGCATTTT. It translates to CASSPRQGSDNQPQHF. The chain joins TRBV7-8 to TRBJ1-5, with 8 bases aligning to TRBD1. The CDR3 runs 16 residues. The J segment lost 3 bases and the V segment lost 5 bases, leaving 9 bases of the junction unmatched. Germline values: CDR1 SGHVS, CDR2 FQNEAQ.